These 2 T cell receptor beta chains originate from one sample sequenced in a study of cytomegalovirus exposure and HLA in healthy donors (dated by TCRdb to the late 2010s). Libraries were prepared through the immunoSEQ multiplex PCR assay. For the multiplex PCR, a mixture combining 60 forward primers for TCR Vbeta segments and 13 reverse primers for TCR Jbeta segments was used. This immuneACCESS table, as held by TCRdb, lists in-frame sequences with V and J called but not all clones. Of the missing ones, under half trace to an unresolved V gene in checked studies; the others have no known cause. This sample gives tens of thousands of clones in total; approximately 73% of them show up just once. Of the sample, 4.5% to 5.5% falls within the top ten clones. Sequenced input: PBMCs. These receptors were taken from a man aged 50 to 59 in good health and CMV-seronegative.

The chain uses TRBV29-1 and TRBJ2-7; D may match TRBD1 or TRBD2 (5 bases each). The CDR3 has 14 residues. The ends were cut back, 7 bases at V and 4 bases at J, with 20 bases in the middle. Germline V gives CDR1 SQVTM, CDR2 ANQGSEA. The CDR3 coding sequence is TGCAGCGCTGGAGAGGGGCAGGGTAATTACGAGCAGTACTTC. Translated: CSAGEGQGNYEQYF.

Turning to this clone: A junction boundary mismatches the germline segment, possibly from a read error. J is TRBJ2-3 and V is TRBV6-4, with 9 bases matching TRBD2. Germline assignment: CDR1 MRHNA and CDR2 SNTAGT. The length of the CDR3 is 16 residues. The CDR3 sequence is CASSDVSGGGTDMQYF. CDR3 DNA sequence: TGTGCCAGCAGTGACGTTAGCGGGGGTGGCACAGATATGCAGTATTTT.